This entry describes one TCR beta chain. The sample is drawn from a study of CD8 T cells in Susac syndrome. This CDR3 is built from 18 residues. Germline V gives CDR1 LGHDT, CDR2 YNNKEL (reference sequence). Trimming took off 0 bases at V and 2 bases at J, with 18 bases between the two ends. Random hexamers primed reverse transcription of about 0.45 to 1 ug RNA. MiXCR, applied by TCRdb to the immunoSEQ multiplex PCR reads, yields one record per CDR3 protein. This table has 75,000 to 100,000 distinct CDR3 sequences, about 94% appearing once. This rearrangement joins TRBV3-1 to TRBJ2-3; weak D call: TRBD2 (6 bases). The sequenced sample was CD8+ T cells from PBMCs. The receptor was derived from a human donor in good health. CDR3 DNA sequence: TGTGCCAGCAGCCAAGAGAGAAGCTTGACTAGGCCCACAGATACGCAGTATTTT. Protein product: CASSQERSLTRPTDTQYF.